This TCR beta chain emerged from a study of cytomegalovirus exposure and HLA in healthy donors. The CDR3 covers 15 residues. The ends were cut back, 2 bases at V and 3 bases at J, with 13 bases in the middle. Germline V gene lookup returns CDR1 SGHRS and CDR2 YFSETQ. PCR used 60 Vbeta primers and 13 Jbeta primers. Sequencing used immunoSEQ multiplex PCR; TCRdb keeps in-frame clones, though not all of them. The sample carries 120,000 or so clones, 70% to 90% recorded once. The sequenced material came from PBMCs. The chain couples TRBV5-1 to TRBJ2-3, with D tentatively TRBD1 (5 bases). This sequence was found in a man between 35 and 55 years old in good health and CMV-seronegative. This chain's CDR3 is CASSFPRERTDTQYF. Written as DNA, the CDR3 is TGCGCCAGCAGCTTCCCCAGGGAACGGACAGATACGCAGTATTTT.